This T cell receptor (beta chain) derives from a study of T cells expressing NK-cell markers (dated by TCRdb to 2018 to 2021). In the study overall: In sorted CD3+CD56+NKG2C+, CD3+CD56+NKG2C- and CD3+CD56-NKG2C+ T-cell subsets from several donors, TCR beta-chain repertoires were profiled. Among the eight sequenced donors, seven were HCMV-seropositive and one was HCMV-seronegative. All eight donors whose samples were sequenced were randomly selected healthy volunteers, three of them men and five women. Libraries were sequenced as 2 x 150 bp reads on Illumina HiSeq 2000/2500, MiSeq or NextSeq.

On the study overall, not on this receptor specifically: It remained unclear whether the expanded NKG2C-expressing T cell clones were specific for HCMV antigens. In six donors, the dominant CD3+CD56+NKG2C+ clonotypes were found to rank among the top 10 CD8+ clonotypes and to make up about 1.0-8% of CD8+ T cells. Those dominant clonotypes were again the most abundant among CD3+CD56-NKG2C+ cells in a few donors, at about 25-65%.

TCRdb lists the instrument as Illumina HiSeq 2000. The TCR beta cDNA libraries were made using 5'RACE template switching, a step that added both a universal primer site and unique molecular identifiers. cDNA synthesis was primed from the TCR beta constant segment and was followed by two successive PCR amplification steps. The published analysis was carried out like this. MIGEC was used to demultiplex reads and group the reads by UMI, and MiTCR was used to assemble and quantify clonotypes. To remove erroneous sequences, TCR cDNA sequences were retained only when supported by two or more reads. Downstream repertoire analysis used the tcR package, and clonotypes were matched across fractions by CDR3 nucleotide sequence plus V segment. Antigen specificity was annotated against VDJdb with VDJmatch, allowing one amino acid substitution in CDR3. Each entry corresponds to one CDR3 protein sequence from reads that TCRdb reprocessed, and DNA is not given. The V and J calls were not made by the authors but by TCRdb's processing. The table for this sample lists about 460,000 distinct CDR3 sequences. The ten largest clones represent 1.4% to 1.5% of the sample.

HCMV serostatus was determined by detecting HCMV-specific IgG in serum with a commercial ELISA kit. Ficoll density gradient centrifugation was used to isolate peripheral blood mononuclear cells from blood. On this clonotype: The clone's antigen remains unknown.

CDR1 and CDR2 were assigned from the germline V gene as SGHDT and YYEEEE. The CDR3 holds 17 amino acids from the cysteine to the phenylalanine. No DNA sequence was recorded. Sequencing used blood T cells: a sorted CD56 or NKG2C T cell subset, CD4+ or CD8+ T cells, or bulk PBMC T cells (not recorded which). This TCR was recovered from a woman aged 45-65 years in good health. Donor details come from another sample of the same person, matched by shared clones. In this chain, TRBV5-6 is recombined with TRBJ2-3. The CDR3 protein sequence reads: CASSFSVLTGVTDTQYF.